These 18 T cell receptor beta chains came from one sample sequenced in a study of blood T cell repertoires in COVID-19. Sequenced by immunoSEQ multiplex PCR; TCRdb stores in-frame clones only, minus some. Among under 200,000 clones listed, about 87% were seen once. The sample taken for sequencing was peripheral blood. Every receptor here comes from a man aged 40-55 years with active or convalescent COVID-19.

The CDR3 loop reads CASSVGQRYEQYF. Written as DNA, the CDR3 is TGTGCCAGTAGTGTCGGACAGCGCTACGAGCAGTACTTC. The chain is built from TRBV19 and TRBJ2-7, with D possibly matching TRBD1 (6 bases). V was shortened by 5 bases and J by 3 bases, with 11 bases between the two germline ends. Germline V gene sequence: CDR1 LNHDA, CDR2 SQIVND (reference sequence). This CDR3 is built from 13 residues.

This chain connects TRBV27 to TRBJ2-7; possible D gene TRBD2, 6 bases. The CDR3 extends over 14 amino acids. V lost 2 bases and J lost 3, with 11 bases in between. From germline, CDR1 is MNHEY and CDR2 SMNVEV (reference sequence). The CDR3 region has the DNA TGTGCCAGCAGTTTAAATGGAGGGAACTACGAGCAGTACTTC. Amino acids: CASSLNGGNYEQYF.

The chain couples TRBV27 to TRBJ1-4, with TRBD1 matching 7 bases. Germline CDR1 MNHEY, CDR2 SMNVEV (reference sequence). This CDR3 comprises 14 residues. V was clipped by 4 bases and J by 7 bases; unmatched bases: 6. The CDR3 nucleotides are TGTGCCAGCAGTTATAGGGGGCTCAGTGAAAAACTGTTTTTT. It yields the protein CASSYRGLSEKLFF.

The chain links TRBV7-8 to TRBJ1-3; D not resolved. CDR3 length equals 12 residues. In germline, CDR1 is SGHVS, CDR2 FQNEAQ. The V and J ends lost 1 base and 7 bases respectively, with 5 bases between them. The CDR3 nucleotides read TGTGCCAGCAGCTTAGTGACTAACACCATATATTTT. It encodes CASSLVTNTIYF.

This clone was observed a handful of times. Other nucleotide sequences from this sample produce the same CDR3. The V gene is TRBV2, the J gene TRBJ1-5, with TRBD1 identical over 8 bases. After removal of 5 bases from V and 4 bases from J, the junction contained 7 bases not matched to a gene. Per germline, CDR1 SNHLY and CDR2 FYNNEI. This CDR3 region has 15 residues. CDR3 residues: CASSLDRGGNQPQHF. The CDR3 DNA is TGTGCCAGCAGTCTCGACAGGGGAGGAAATCAGCCCCAGCATTTT.

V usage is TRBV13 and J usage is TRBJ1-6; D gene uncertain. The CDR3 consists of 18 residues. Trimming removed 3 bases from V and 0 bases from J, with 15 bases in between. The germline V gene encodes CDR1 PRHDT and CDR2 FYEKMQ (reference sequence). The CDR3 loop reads CASSLWVERSSYNSPLHF. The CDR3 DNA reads TGTGCCAGCAGCTTGTGGGTGGAGCGGAGCTCCTATAATTCACCCCTCCACTTT.

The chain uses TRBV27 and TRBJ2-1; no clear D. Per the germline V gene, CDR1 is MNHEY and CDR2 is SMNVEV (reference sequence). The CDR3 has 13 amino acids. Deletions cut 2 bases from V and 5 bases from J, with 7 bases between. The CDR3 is CASSLGRNNEQFF. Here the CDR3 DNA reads TGTGCCAGCAGTTTAGGCCGAAACAATGAGCAGTTCTTC.

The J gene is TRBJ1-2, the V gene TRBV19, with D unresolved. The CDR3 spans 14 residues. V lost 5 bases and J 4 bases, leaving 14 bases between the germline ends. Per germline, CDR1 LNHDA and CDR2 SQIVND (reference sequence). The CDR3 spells CASSLGVDFYGYTF. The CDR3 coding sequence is TGTGCCAGTAGTCTCGGGGTGGACTTCTATGGCTACACCTTC.

CDR3 region: CASSLAGAGGNTEAFF. Written as DNA, the CDR3 is TGTGCCAGCAGCTTAGCAGGGGCGGGTGGGAACACTGAAGCTTTCTTT. This sequence joins TRBV11-2 and TRBJ1-1, with D tentatively TRBD1 (6 bases). Looked up from germline, CDR1 is SGHAT and CDR2 is FQNNGV. The CDR3 is 16 residues long. Trimming pared 1 base from V and 1 base from J, leaving 13 bases between.

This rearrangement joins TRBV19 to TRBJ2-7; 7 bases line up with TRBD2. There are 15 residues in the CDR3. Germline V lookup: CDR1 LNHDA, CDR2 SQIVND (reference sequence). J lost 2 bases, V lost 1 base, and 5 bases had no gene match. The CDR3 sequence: CASSIVASGTYEQYF. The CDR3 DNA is TGTGCCAGTAGTATAGTAGCTAGCGGAACCTACGAGCAGTACTTC.

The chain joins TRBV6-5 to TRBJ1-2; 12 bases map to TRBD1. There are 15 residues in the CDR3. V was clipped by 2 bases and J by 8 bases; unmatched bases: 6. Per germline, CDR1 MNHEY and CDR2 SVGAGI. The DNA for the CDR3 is TGTGCCAGCAGTTACCAGGGACAGGGGGCGCGGGGCTACACCTTC. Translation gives CASSYQGQGARGYTF.

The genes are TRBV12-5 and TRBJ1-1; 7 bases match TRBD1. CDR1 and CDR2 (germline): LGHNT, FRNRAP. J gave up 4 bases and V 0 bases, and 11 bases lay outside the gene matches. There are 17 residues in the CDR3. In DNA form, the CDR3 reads TGTGCTAGTGGTTTGGTGATATCGACAGGGATCGGCACTGAAGCTTTCTTT. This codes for CASGLVISTGIGTEAFF.

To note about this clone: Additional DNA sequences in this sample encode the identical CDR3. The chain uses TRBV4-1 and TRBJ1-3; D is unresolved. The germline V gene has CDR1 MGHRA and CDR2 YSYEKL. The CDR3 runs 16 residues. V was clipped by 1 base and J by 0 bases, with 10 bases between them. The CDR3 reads CASSQVEASSGNTIYF. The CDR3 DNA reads TGCGCCAGCAGCCAAGTGGAGGCGAGCTCTGGAAACACCATATATTTT.

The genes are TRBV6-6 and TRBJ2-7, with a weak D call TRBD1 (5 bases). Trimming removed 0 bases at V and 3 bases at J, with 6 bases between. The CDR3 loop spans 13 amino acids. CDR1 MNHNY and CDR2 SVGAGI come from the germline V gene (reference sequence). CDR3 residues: CASSYSDSYEQYF. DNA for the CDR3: TGTGCCAGCAGTTACTCCGACAGCTACGAGCAGTACTTC.

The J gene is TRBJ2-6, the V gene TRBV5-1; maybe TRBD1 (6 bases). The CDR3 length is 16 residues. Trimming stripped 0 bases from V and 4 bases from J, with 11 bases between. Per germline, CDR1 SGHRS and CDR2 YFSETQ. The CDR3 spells CASSLGTGSGANVLTF. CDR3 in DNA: TGCGCCAGCAGCTTGGGCACAGGGTCAGGGGCCAACGTCCTGACTTTC.

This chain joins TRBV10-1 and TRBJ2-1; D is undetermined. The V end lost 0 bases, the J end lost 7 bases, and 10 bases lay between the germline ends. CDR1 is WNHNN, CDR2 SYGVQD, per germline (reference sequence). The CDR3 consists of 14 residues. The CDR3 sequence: CASSESSGQNEQFF. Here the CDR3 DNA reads TGCGCCAGCAGTGAGTCCAGTGGTCAAAATGAGCAGTTCTTC.

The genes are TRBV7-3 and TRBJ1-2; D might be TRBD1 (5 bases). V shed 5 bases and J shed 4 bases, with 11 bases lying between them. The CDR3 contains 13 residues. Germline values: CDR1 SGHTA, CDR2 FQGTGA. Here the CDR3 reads CASSPRGSYGYTF. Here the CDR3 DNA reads TGTGCCAGCAGCCCGCGGGGGAGCTATGGCTACACCTTC.

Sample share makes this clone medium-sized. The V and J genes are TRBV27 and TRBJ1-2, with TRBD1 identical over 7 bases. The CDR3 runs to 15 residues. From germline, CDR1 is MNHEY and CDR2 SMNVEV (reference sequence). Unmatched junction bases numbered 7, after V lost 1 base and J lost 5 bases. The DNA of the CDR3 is TGTGCCAGCAGTTTATTCCCGGGACAGCTTTATGGCTACACCTTC. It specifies CASSLFPGQLYGYTF.